This is a list of T cell receptor beta chains from one sample in a study of lymphopenia after photon versus proton radiotherapy. Some clones are missing from TCRdb's copy, which holds only in-frame ones; the method was immunoSEQ multiplex PCR. This table has 75,000 to 95,000 clones, around 83% appearing once. Sequenced here: peripheral blood, sampled from a patient treated with proton-based radiotherapy. All receptors come from a man aged 55 to 70 with pancreatic cancer. Each CDR3 is given with its conserved first and last residue. D genes are given only for firm matches. Clone size is not always given. Where it is, it says once, few, many or a class for expanded clones.

cdr3_nt cdr3_aa clone_size cdr3_length d_call j_call v_call
TGTGCCAGCAGCCCCCCACCGGCGTCTAATGAAAAACTGTTTTTT CASSPPPASNEKLFF - 15 - TRBJ1-4 TRBV9
TGTGCCAGCAGTGACCTCGGCAGGGGCACTGGCAATGAAAAACTGTTTTTT CASSDLGRGTGNEKLFF - 17 - TRBJ1-4 TRBV25-1
TGTGCCAGCAGTTTATTGAGGGGGGGCCCTACTAACTATGGCTACACCTTC CASSLLRGGPTNYGYTF few 17 - TRBJ1-2 TRBV28
TGTGCCAGCAGCTTTGGACGAGGTGAGCAGTACTTC CASSFGRGEQYF - 12 - TRBJ2-7 TRBV5-4
TGCGCCAGCGGGAGACACGAGCAGTACTTC CASGRHEQYF - 10 - TRBJ2-7 TRBV10-2
TGTGCCAGCACCTTACAGGGTATGGATGAAAAACTGTTTTTT CASTLQGMDEKLFF - 14 - TRBJ1-4 TRBV2
TGTGCCAGCAGCTTAAGGTTAGCCACTGCAACTAATGAAAAACTGTTTTTT CASSLRLATATNEKLFF - 17 - TRBJ1-4 TRBV7-3
TGTGCCAGCAGCTTAACTAGCGGGAGCGGGGAGCTGTTTTTT CASSLTSGSGELFF - 14 TRBD2 TRBJ2-2 TRBV11-3
TGCAGCGTTATGACAGGGGGGAACACTGAAGCTTTCTTT CSVMTGGNTEAFF - 13 TRBD1 TRBJ1-1 TRBV29-1
TGTGCCTGGAGTCCCAGGGCGGGCACCGGGGAGCTGTTTTTT CAWSPRAGTGELFF - 14 - TRBJ2-2 TRBV30
TGCGCCAGCAGCCCAAGCTTGGACACTTGGATCTCGCCCCAGCATTTT CASSPSLDTWISPQHF few 16 - TRBJ1-5 TRBV4-1
TGCGCCAGCAGCCAAGATATAGTAGCGGGAGGCGAGCAGTACTTC CASSQDIVAGGEQYF - 15 TRBD2 TRBJ2-7 TRBV4-3
TGCGCCAGCAGCTTGTTACCGAGCTCTGGAAACACCATATATTTT CASSLLPSSGNTIYF few 15 - TRBJ1-3 TRBV5-1
TGTGCCTGGAGTGGAGGGGGCGGTCAGCCCCAGCATTTT CAWSGGGGQPQHF - 13 TRBD1 TRBJ1-5 TRBV30
TGTGCCAGCAGCTTGCTCGATAGCCTTTGGGAGAATGAGCAGTTCTTC CASSLLDSLWENEQFF - 16 - TRBJ2-1 TRBV5-6
TGTGCCAGCAGTTACTTCGGGGGCTCGAACACTGAAGCTTTCTTT CASSYFGGSNTEAFF - 15 - TRBJ1-1 TRBV6-5
TGTGCCAGCAGCTTAACCCTCTCGGCAAATGAGCAGTTCTTC CASSLTLSANEQFF - 14 - TRBJ2-1 TRBV7-3
TGTGCCAGCAGTGAATTGTGGGCCAGGGGATCCTACGAGCAGTACTTC CASSELWARGSYEQYF - 16 - TRBJ2-7 TRBV2
TGTGCCAGCAGCTTTGGGGGAAACACCGGGGAGCTGTTTTTT CASSFGGNTGELFF - 14 - TRBJ2-2 TRBV5-5
TGTGCCAGCAGCGGAGAGGGGGCAGGGAGCCGCCGTGAAAAACTGTTTTTT CASSGEGAGSRREKLFF - 17 TRBD1 TRBJ1-4 TRBV9
TGTGCCAGCAGTGGGCGGGGACTAGCGACCTACAATGAGCAGTTCTTC CASSGRGLATYNEQFF - 16 TRBD2 TRBJ2-1 TRBV2
TGTGCCTCGAGAGGCTCTGGGGCCAACGTCCTGACTTTC CASRGSGANVLTF - 13 - TRBJ2-6 TRBV6-5
TGTGCCAGCAGCCAAGGGACTTACCATGGAAACACCATATATTTT CASSQGTYHGNTIYF few 15 - TRBJ1-3 TRBV14
TGTGCCAGCAGTCGGGGGCCCTACGAGCAGTACTTC CASSRGPYEQYF once 12 - TRBJ2-7 TRBV28
TGTGCCAGCAGTGAGTTACAGGGGGCTTATGAAAAACTGTTTTTT CASSELQGAYEKLFF once 15 TRBD1 TRBJ1-4 TRBV27
TGCAGTGCCCCATTATGGGATACGCAGTATTTT CSAPLWDTQYF - 11 - TRBJ2-3 TRBV20-1
TGTGCCAGCTCACCACAGGGACAGGGAAGCTTGCAAGAGACCCAGTACTTC CASSPQGQGSLQETQYF - 17 TRBD1 TRBJ2-5 TRBV18
TGCGCCAGCAGCCCAGACTCTGGACGCAGCTACGAGCAGTACTTC CASSPDSGRSYEQYF - 15 - TRBJ2-7 TRBV5-1
TGTGCCAGCAGACGTACAGGGGGCGCAAATAGCAATCAGCCCCAGCATTTT CASRRTGGANSNQPQHF - 17 TRBD1 TRBJ1-5 TRBV7-2
TGTGCCAGTAAGGGATACACCTACAATGAGCAGTTCTTC CASKGYTYNEQFF - 13 - TRBJ2-1 TRBV28
TGTGCCAGCAGCTTAAAGGCGGGAGTTACGGGCAATGAGCAGTTCTTC CASSLKAGVTGNEQFF - 16 TRBD2 TRBJ2-1 TRBV7-8
TGTGCCAGCAGCTCACAGGGTATGAACACTGAAGCTTTCTTT CASSSQGMNTEAFF - 14 - TRBJ1-1 TRBV5-5
TGTGCCAGCAGTTTAAGGTACACCATATATTTT CASSLRYTIYF - 11 - TRBJ1-3 TRBV28
TGTGCCAGCAGTGTTTTGGCAGGGGCAGGTGGCTACACCTTC CASSVLAGAGGYTF - 14 - TRBJ1-2 TRBV2
TGCGCCAGCAGTAAACAGGGTCTCGGCGAGCAGTACTTC CASSKQGLGEQYF - 13 - TRBJ2-7 TRBV10-2
TGTGCCAGCAGTCCGACAGGGGCTTCCACAGATACGCAGTATTTT CASSPTGASTDTQYF - 15 TRBD1 TRBJ2-3 TRBV6-5
TGCGCCAGCGGTCTAGCGGGAGGCTCTGGGGCCAACGTCCTGACTTTC CASGLAGGSGANVLTF - 16 TRBD2 TRBJ2-6 TRBV10-1
TGTGCCAGCAGCCAAGGAGGACTCCCTGCGGACTTC CASSQGGLPADF - 12 - TRBJ2-7 TRBV14
TGTGCCAGCTCAACGGGGACCTACGAGCAGTACTTC CASSTGTYEQYF - 12 - TRBJ2-7 TRBV18
TGTGCCAGCAGTGAATTGGGGGATGGTGGCTACACCTTC CASSELGDGGYTF - 13 - TRBJ1-2 TRBV2
TGTGCCAGCAGTGTTAAGTACGAGCAGTACTTC CASSVKYEQYF - 11 - TRBJ2-7 TRBV2
TGTGCCAGTAGTATTAACGGGGCCCGCTCTGAAGCTTTCTTT CASSINGARSEAFF - 14 - TRBJ1-1 TRBV19
TGTGCCAGCAGTTCCCGGACAGGGGCCTACGAGCAGTACTTC CASSSRTGAYEQYF - 14 TRBD1 TRBJ2-7 TRBV27
TGTGCCAGCAGCCGCAACAGGGACCATGGCTACACCTTC CASSRNRDHGYTF - 13 - TRBJ1-2 TRBV6-6
TGTGCCTGGAGTGTAATGGGGCCTCGCAATCAGCCCCAGCATTTT CAWSVMGPRNQPQHF - 15 - TRBJ1-5 TRBV30
TGTGCCAGCAGCCCCCGACAGGATCAGCCCCAGCATTTT CASSPRQDQPQHF - 13 - TRBJ1-5 TRBV7-6
TGTGCCAGCAGCTTAAAGGATCGCGGGAGGGGAGAGTTCTTC CASSLKDRGRGEFF - 14 TRBD2 TRBJ2-1 TRBV7-9
TGCGCCAGCAGCCCTGGGGGGACAGGGACCTACAATGAGCAGTTCTTC CASSPGGTGTYNEQFF - 16 TRBD1 TRBJ2-1 TRBV5-1
TGTGCCAGCAGTTTCGCGATAGGGGGCGCGTGGGAAGGTGGCTACACCTTC CASSFAIGGAWEGGYTF - 17 TRBD1 TRBJ1-2 TRBV28
TGTGCCAGCAGCGTAGCAGGACATACCTATGGCTACACCTTC CASSVAGHTYGYTF - 14 - TRBJ1-2 TRBV9
TGCAGCGTTGCGATTGTTGGGGGGGGACCAAACTATGGCTACACCTTC CSVAIVGGGPNYGYTF - 16 - TRBJ1-2 TRBV29-1
TGTGCCAGCAGTTTAGAGTTAGGACAGGCCACCGGGGAGCTGTTTTTT CASSLELGQATGELFF few 16 TRBD1 TRBJ2-2 TRBV28
TGTGCCAGCAGTGACGCTAGCGGTAGCACAGATACGCAGTATTTT CASSDASGSTDTQYF once 15 TRBD2 TRBJ2-3 TRBV6-4
TGTGCCAGCAACGACAGGGGAGGAAGTGAAAAACTGTTTTTT CASNDRGGSEKLFF - 14 TRBD1 TRBJ1-4 TRBV6-1
TGTGCCAGCAGCTTTGCGGCGGGTCGCACAGATACGCAGTATTTT CASSFAAGRTDTQYF - 15 - TRBJ2-3 TRBV5-6
TGTGCCAGCAGTTCATTTGGGGCTGGAAACACCATATATTTT CASSSFGAGNTIYF - 14 - TRBJ1-3 TRBV28
TGTGCCAGCAGTTCCAGACTAGCGGGAGGAACAGATACGCAGTATTTT CASSSRLAGGTDTQYF - 16 TRBD2 TRBJ2-3 TRBV6-6